These 13 T cell receptor beta chains originate from one sample sequenced in a study of blood T cell repertoires in COVID-19. The assay was immunoSEQ multiplex PCR, and TCRdb's table has in-frame clones only and misses some. The table shows 55,000 to 80,000 clones, with approximately 90% occurring only once. The sample was peripheral blood. The receptors stem from a human donor in a cohort sampled during active COVID-19.

In this sample, this clone turned up once. This sequence joins TRBV9 and TRBJ1-1; 7 bases match TRBD1. V was pared by 4 bases and J by 4 bases, with 10 bases of the junction left unmatched. CDR3 length: 15 residues. The germline V gene encodes CDR1 SGDLS and CDR2 YYNGEE. The CDR3 nucleotides are TGTGCCAGCAGCCCAGGAACAGGGGAAGGCACTGAAGCTTTCTTT. Protein product: CASSPGTGEGTEAFF.

The CDR3 nucleotides are TGCGCCAGCAGCTTGGCCTGGGTTACTAGCACGACCACAGATACGCAGTATTTT. Protein product: CASSLAWVTSTTTDTQYF. The chain employs TRBV5-1 and TRBJ2-3; tentative D call: TRBD2 (6 bases). CDR1 and CDR2 from the germline V gene are SGHRS and YFSETQ. Trimming removed 0 bases from V and 2 bases from J, with 19 bases in between. The CDR3 extends over 18 amino acids. Full variable domain (rest looked up from reference TRBV5-1 and TRBJ2-3): KAGVTQTPRYLIKTRGQQVTLSCSPISGHRSVSWYQQTPGQGLQFLFEYFSETQRNKGNFPGRFSGRQFSNSRSEMNVSTLELGDSALYLCASSLAWVTSTTTDTQYFGPGTRLTVL.

The rearrangement uses TRBV11-2 and TRBJ2-2; possible D gene TRBD1, 5 bases. This CDR3 is built from 15 residues. The germline V gene encodes CDR1 SGHAT and CDR2 FQNNGV. V lost 3 bases, J lost 6 bases, and 14 bases lay in between. CDR3 DNA sequence: TGTGCCAGCAGCTTTTCGGTTGCGACAGCCGGGGAGCTGTTTTTT. Translating it yields CASSFSVATAGELFF.

The gene calls are TRBV28 and TRBJ1-5, with TRBD1 identical over 8 bases. V lost 5 bases and J lost 6; bases outside the gene matches: 12. The CDR3 contains 16 residues. The germline CDR1 and CDR2 sequences are MDHEN and SYDVKM. CDR3 amino acids: CASSPGGQVWSQPQHF. CDR3 in DNA: TGTGCCAGCAGTCCAGGGGGACAGGTCTGGAGTCAGCCCCAGCATTTT.

The J gene is TRBJ1-1, the V gene TRBV7-2; D uncertain. Trimming took off 5 bases at V and 0 bases at J, with 10 bases between the two ends. The CDR3 is 14 residues long. The germline V gene encodes CDR1 SGHTA and CDR2 FQGNSA. The CDR3 nucleotides read TGTGCCAGCAGCGTAACGGTCATGAACACTGAAGCTTTCTTT. As protein: CASSVTVMNTEAFF.

V is TRBV7-2 and J is TRBJ2-7; 7 bases agree with TRBD1. In germline, CDR1 is SGHTA, CDR2 FQGNSA. After removal of 2 bases from V and 2 bases from J, the junction contained 3 bases not matched to a gene. There are 14 residues in the CDR3. The CDR3 protein is CASSLWDRPYEQYF. The CDR3 DNA reads as TGTGCCAGCAGCTTATGGGACAGACCCTACGAGCAGTACTTC.

The rearrangement uses TRBV7-8 and TRBJ1-1; TRBD1 agrees at 9 bases. J gave up 2 bases and V 4 bases, and 8 bases lay outside the gene matches. The CDR3 sequence is 16 residues long. Per the germline V gene, CDR1 is SGHVS and CDR2 is FQNEAQ. The CDR3 DNA is TGTGCCAGCAGCTCCAAGCAGGGACAGGGAAACACTGAAGCTTTCTTT. Translated: CASSSKQGQGNTEAFF.

V and J are TRBV27 and TRBJ2-4; 9 bases match TRBD1. The V and J ends lost 1 base and 1 base, in that order; junction bases with no gene match: 11. CDR3 length: 19 amino acids. The V gene's germline CDR1 is MNHEY and CDR2 SMNVEV (reference sequence). The CDR3 reads CASSLLADRGGLAKNIQYF. CDR3 DNA: TGTGCCAGCAGTTTATTAGCGGACAGGGGTGGTCTGGCCAAAAACATTCAGTACTTC.

The genes are TRBV29-1 and TRBJ2-3; TRBD2 aligns across 7 bases. Germline V gives CDR1 SQVTM, CDR2 ANQGSEA. After removal of 4 bases from V and 2 bases from J, the junction contained 9 bases not matched to a gene. CDR3 length: 15 amino acids. The CDR3 DNA sequence: TGCAGCGTTGCAGTTCGTGCGGGGGACACAGATACGCAGTATTTT. Amino acids: CSVAVRAGDTDTQYF.

The chain uses TRBV7-2 and TRBJ2-2; TRBD2 agrees at 10 bases. Germline CDR1 is SGHTA and CDR2 is FQGNSA. The CDR3 spans 16 residues. With V trimmed by 5 bases and J by 1 base, 4 bases remained unmatched. CDR3 nucleotide sequence: TGTGCCAGCAGCCTAAGGACTAGCGGGAACACCGGGGAGCTGTTTTTT. It codes for CASSLRTSGNTGELFF.

The chain is built from TRBV7-9 and TRBJ2-2; TRBD2 agrees at 13 bases. Germline CDR1 and CDR2: SEHNR and FQNEAQ (reference sequence). V shed 0 bases, J shed 5 bases, and the junction held 9 bases outside the gene matches. This CDR3 is 19 amino acids long. The CDR3 nucleotides read TGTGCCAGCAGCTTAGCTGGACTAGCGGGAGTCCCAAGGACCGGGGAGCTGTTTTTT. It codes for CASSLAGLAGVPRTGELFF.

The chain has TRBV9 and TRBJ2-1; D might be TRBD2 (5 bases). The CDR3 totals 16 residues. Germline lookup yields CDR1 SGDLS and CDR2 YYNGEE. Trimming removed 3 bases at V and 0 bases at J, with 13 bases between. CDR3 residues: CASSGPTADSYNEQFF. The CDR3 coding sequence is TGTGCCAGCAGCGGGCCCACAGCGGACTCCTACAATGAGCAGTTCTTC.

This chain uses TRBV12-3 or TRBV12-4 with TRBJ2-1; D perhaps matches TRBD1 (6 bases). The CDR3 runs to 13 residues. The V end was cut by 3 bases, the J end by 9 bases, with 12 bases between. CDR3 amino acids: CASSFQGLGEQFF. The DNA for the CDR3 is TGTGCCAGCAGTTTTCAGGGGTTGGGTGAGCAGTTCTTC.